The present T cell receptor (beta chain) was sequenced within a study of blood T cell repertoires in COVID-19. Study at large: Samples representing acute and convalescent COVID-19 were sourced from the United States, Italy and Spain. Nucleic acid was either cDNA or gDNA, and it came from T cells, B-cell-depleted T cells, or PBMCs.

As handled by the study authors: Reference gene primer amplification yielded estimated nucleated cell counts. Using immunoSEQ multiplex PCR, the repertoire was profiled, and TCRdb retains in-frame clones only, with some absent. V, J and clone size are those of that table, while D and trimming were read from the DNA. The sample lists about 220,000 clones, around 84% occurring once. Germline CDR1 SGDLS, CDR2 YYNGEE. V was pared by 4 bases and J by 5 bases, with 8 bases of the junction left unmatched. The CDR3 is 16 amino acids. The TCR was taken from a man in his forties or fifties with active or convalescent COVID-19. Sequenced input: peripheral blood. V and J are TRBV9 and TRBJ2-2; TRBD2 aligns across 10 bases. In DNA, the CDR3 is TGTGCCAGCAGCCTAGGGCTAGCGGGAGATACCGGGGAGCTGTTTTTT. Its translation is CASSLGLAGDTGELFF.